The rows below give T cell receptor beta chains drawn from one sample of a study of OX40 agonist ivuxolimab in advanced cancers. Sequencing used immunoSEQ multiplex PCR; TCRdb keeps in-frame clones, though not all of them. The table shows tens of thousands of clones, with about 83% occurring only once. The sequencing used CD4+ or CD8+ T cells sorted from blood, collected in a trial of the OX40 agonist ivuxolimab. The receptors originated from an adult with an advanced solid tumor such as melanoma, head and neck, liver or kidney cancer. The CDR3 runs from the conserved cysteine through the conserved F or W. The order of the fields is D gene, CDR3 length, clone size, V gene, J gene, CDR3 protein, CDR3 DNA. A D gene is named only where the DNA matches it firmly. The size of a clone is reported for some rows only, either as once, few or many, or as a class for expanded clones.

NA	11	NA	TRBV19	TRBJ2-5	CASSAVGTQYF	TGTGCCAGTAGTGCCGTAGGGACCCAGTACTTC
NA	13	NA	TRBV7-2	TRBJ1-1	CASSLRENTEAFF	TGTGCCAGCAGCTTAAGAGAGAACACTGAAGCTTTCTTT
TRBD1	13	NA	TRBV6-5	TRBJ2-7	CATGRGQGYEQYF	TGTGCCACTGGACGGGGACAGGGGTACGAGCAGTACTTC
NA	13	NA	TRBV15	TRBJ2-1	CATSRQFSNEQFF	TGTGCCACCAGCAGACAGTTTTCCAATGAGCAGTTCTTC
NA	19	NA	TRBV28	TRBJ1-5	CASSLFGESRERSNQPQHF	TGTGCCAGCAGTTTATTCGGGGAGAGTAGAGAGAGGAGCAATCAGCCCCAGCATTTT
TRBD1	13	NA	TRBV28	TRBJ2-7	CASSRGQGYEQYF	TGTGCCAGCAGCCGGGGACAGGGGTACGAGCAGTACTTC
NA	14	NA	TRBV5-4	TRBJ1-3	CASSLDRAGNTIYF	TGTGCCAGCAGCTTGGACAGGGCTGGAAACACCATATATTTT
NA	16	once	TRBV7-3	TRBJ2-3	CASSPSLGGERDTQYF	TGTGCCAGCAGCCCCAGCTTAGGGGGAGAGAGAGATACGCAGTATTTT
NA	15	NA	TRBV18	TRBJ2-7	CASSPLPQLTYEQYF	TGTGCCAGCTCACCATTACCACAGCTTACCTACGAGCAGTACTTC
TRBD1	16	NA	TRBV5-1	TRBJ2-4	CASSPRPTGGENIQYF	TGCGCCAGCAGCCCCCGCCCCACAGGGGGCGAAAACATTCAGTACTTC
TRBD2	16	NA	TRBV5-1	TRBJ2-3	CASSLVLAGSTDTQYF	TGCGCCAGCAGCTTGGTCCTAGCGGGAAGCACAGATACGCAGTATTTT
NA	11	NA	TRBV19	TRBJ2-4	CASSPGNIQYF	TGTGCCAGTAGTCCCGGTAACATTCAGTACTTC
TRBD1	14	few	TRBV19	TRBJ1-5	CASSNTGTGQPQHF	TGTGCCAGTAGTAACACGGGGACAGGTCAGCCCCAGCATTTT